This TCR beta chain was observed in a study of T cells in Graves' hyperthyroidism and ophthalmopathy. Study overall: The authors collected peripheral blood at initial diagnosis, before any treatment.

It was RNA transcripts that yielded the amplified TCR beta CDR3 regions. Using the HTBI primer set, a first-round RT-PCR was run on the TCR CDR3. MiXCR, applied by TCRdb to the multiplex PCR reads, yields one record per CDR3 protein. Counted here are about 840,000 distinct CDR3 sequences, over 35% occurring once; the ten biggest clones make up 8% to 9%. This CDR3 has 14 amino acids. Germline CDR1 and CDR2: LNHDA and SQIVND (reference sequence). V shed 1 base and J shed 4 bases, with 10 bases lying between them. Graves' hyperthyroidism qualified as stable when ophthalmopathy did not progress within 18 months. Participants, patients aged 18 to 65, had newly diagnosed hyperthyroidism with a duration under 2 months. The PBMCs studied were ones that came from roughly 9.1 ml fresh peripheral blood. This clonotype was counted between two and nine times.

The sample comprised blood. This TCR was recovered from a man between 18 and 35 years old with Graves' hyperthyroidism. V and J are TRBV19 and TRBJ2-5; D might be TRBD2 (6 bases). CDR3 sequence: CASSIGPGGETQYF. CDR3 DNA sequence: TGTGCCAGTAGTATAGGACCCGGGGGAGAGACCCAGTACTTC. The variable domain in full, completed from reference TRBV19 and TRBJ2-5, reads DGGITQSPKYLFRKEGQNVTLSCEQNLNHDAMYWYRQDPGQGLRLIYYSQIVNDFQKGDIAEGYSVSREKKESFPLTVTSAQKNPTAFYLCASSIGPGGETQYFGPGTRLLVL.